Presented here are 25 T cell receptor beta chains from one specimen sequenced in a study of shared clonotypes between healthy human individuals. Assay used: immunoSEQ multiplex PCR; TCRdb lists only in-frame clones, some missing. The profile shows some 2,100,000 clones, approximately 95% of them singletons. The sequencing input was naive CD4+ T cells sorted from blood. Subset reported: CD45RA+ positively selected. These receptors came from a man between 18 and 29 years old in good health.

With regard to this clone: Other DNA sequences of this sample code for an identical CDR3. The J gene is TRBJ1-2, the V gene TRBV5-1; 10 bases fit TRBD1. The CDR3 spans 14 residues. Germline values: CDR1 SGHRS, CDR2 YFSETQ. The ends lost 1 base at V and 5 bases at J; junction bases unmatched: 2. CDR3 region: CASSLPGQGYGYTF. The CDR3 DNA reads TGCGCCAGCAGCTTGCCGGGACAGGGGTATGGCTACACCTTC.

This chain joins TRBV7-9 and TRBJ2-3; D remains unclear. The CDR3 is 13 residues long. V lost 2 bases and J lost 4, with 7 bases in between. CDR1 is SEHNR, CDR2 FQNEAQ, per germline (reference sequence). CDR3 sequence: CASSLYAPDTQYF. DNA of the CDR3: TGTGCCAGCAGCTTATATGCTCCAGATACGCAGTATTTT.

This chain connects TRBV7-2 to TRBJ2-3; D possibly uses TRBD1 or TRBD2 (7 bases each). The CDR3 sequence is 18 residues long. Trimming took off 5 bases at V and 3 bases at J, with 24 bases between the two ends. Germline CDR1 reads SGHTA; CDR2 reads FQGNSA. The CDR3 here is CASSQGGGRGPGTDTQYF. The DNA for the CDR3 is TGTGCCAGCAGCCAAGGGGGCGGGAGAGGGCCGGGTACAGATACGCAGTATTTT.

The gene calls are TRBV19 and TRBJ2-1; 11 bases are a match to TRBD2. There are 14 residues in the CDR3. Trimming took 7 bases from V and 9 from J; bases not matched to a gene: 8. Germline lookup yields CDR1 LNHDA and CDR2 SQIVND (reference sequence). CDR3 coding DNA: TGTGCCAGTACCTTTAGCGGGGGGGTTACTGAGCAGTTCTTC. Translating it yields CASTFSGGVTEQFF.

This rearrangement joins TRBV18 to TRBJ2-3, with D perhaps matching TRBD1 (5 bases). CDR1 and CDR2 from the germline V gene are KGHSH and LQKENI. CDR3 length equals 16 residues. Between the trimmed V and J ends, which lost 0 bases and 2 bases, there was a span of 12 bases. CDR3 loop: CASSPPAPGYTDTQYF. DNA for the CDR3: TGTGCCAGCTCACCACCGGCTCCAGGGTACACAGATACGCAGTATTTT.

The chain carries TRBV15 and TRBJ2-3, with 8 nucleotides matching TRBD2. Germline V gene data show CDR1 as LNHNV and CDR2 as YYDKDF (reference sequence). The CDR3 runs 13 residues. Germline trimming cut 6 bases from V and 4 bases from J; bases unmatched to any gene: 3. CDR3 sequence: CATRGLGADTQYF. The CDR3 nucleotides read TGTGCCACCAGGGGACTAGGGGCAGATACGCAGTATTTT.

This clone has just one count. The genes are TRBV6-1 and TRBJ2-7, with D hard to call. CDR1 is MNHNS and CDR2 is SASEGT in the germline V gene. Trimming took 5 bases from V and 4 from J, leaving 6 bases between them. The CDR3 sequence is 11 residues long. Here the CDR3 reads CASSNKYEQYF. The CDR3 region has the DNA TGTGCCAGCAGTAATAAATACGAGCAGTACTTC.

V usage is TRBV21-1 and J usage is TRBJ2-7; no DNA check was done on the table's D call, TRBD2. TRBV21-1 is a recognized pseudogene. This CDR3 is 18 amino acids long. CDR3 coding DNA: TGTGCCAGCAGCAATTCCCGGGTACTAGCGGGAGCGGTCTACGAGCAGTACTTC. It translates to CASSNSRVLAGAVYEQYF.

V gene TRBV16 combines with J gene TRBJ2-2, with D hard to call. Germline V gene lookup returns CDR1 KGHSY and CDR2 FQNENV. The ends were cut back, 4 bases at V and 5 bases at J, with 8 bases in the middle. This CDR3 has 13 amino acids. The CDR3 nucleotides read TGTGCCAGCAGCCTTACCCGTACCGGGGAGCTGTTTTTT. It yields the protein CASSLTRTGELFF.

This sequence joins TRBV18 and TRBJ2-1; no clear D. The CDR3 spans 12 residues. V was shortened by 6 bases and J by 10 bases, with 13 bases between the two germline ends. Germline CDR1 is KGHSH and CDR2 is LQKENI. The CDR3 region has the DNA TGTGCCAGCTCCTCCCTAGGCGGCGAGCAGTTCTTC. Its protein is CASSSLGGEQFF.

Only one count was recorded for this clone. The CDR3 sequence is CAWSVVGSYTDTQYF. The CDR3 DNA reads as TGTGCCTGGAGTGTCGTAGGCAGTTACACAGATACGCAGTATTTT. V gene TRBV30 combines with J gene TRBJ2-3; D is unclear. Germline V CDR1 and CDR2: GTSNPN, SVGIG (reference sequence). The CDR3 totals 15 residues. V lost 0 bases and J lost 2, with 12 bases in between.

The V call is TRBV7-2, the J call TRBJ2-5; no firm D call. The CDR3 sequence is 16 residues long. V dropped 1 base and J dropped 2 bases, with 14 bases sitting between them. Germline V gives CDR1 SGHTA, CDR2 FQGNSA. This CDR3 reads CASSLGLREAQETQYF. The CDR3 region has the DNA TGTGCCAGCAGCTTAGGGTTGCGAGAGGCGCAAGAGACCCAGTACTTC.

The rearrangement links TRBV6-6 to TRBJ2-7; D gene uncertain. Germline V gene sequence: CDR1 MNHNY, CDR2 SVGAGI (reference sequence). Trimming shortened V by 7 bases and J by 0 bases, and 10 bases separated the two germline ends. The CDR3 length is 13 residues. CDR3: CASTRFSSYEQYF. CDR3 nucleotide sequence: TGTGCCAGCACTCGGTTTAGCTCCTACGAGCAGTACTTC.

Notes on this clone: An end of the junction differs from the germline gene, which may be a read error. The chain uses TRBV7-2 and TRBJ2-1, with TRBD2 as a possible D gene (5 bases). Germline V gene lookup returns CDR1 SGHTA and CDR2 FQGNSA. The CDR3 sequence is 15 residues long. CDR3 protein: CASTLGGPTYNEQFF. The CDR3, as DNA: TGTGCCAGCACCTTAGGCGGGCCAACCTACAATGAGCAGTTCTTC.

Note on this clone: The sample holds other DNA sequences that translate to the same CDR3. The V and J genes are TRBV18 and TRBJ2-2, with 9 bases matching TRBD1. This CDR3 spans 15 amino acids. J lost 4 bases, V lost 3 bases, and 3 bases had no gene match. The germline V gene encodes CDR1 KGHSH and CDR2 LQKENI. The CDR3 DNA follows: TGTGCCAGCTCACCTGGGACAGGGATCACCGGGGAGCTGTTTTTT. Translated: CASSPGTGITGELFF.

As to this clone: Other DNA sequences of this sample code for an identical CDR3. The chain is built from TRBV5-4 and TRBJ2-1; D gene unclear. The V end lost 4 bases, the J end lost 3 bases, and 8 bases lay between the germline ends. Germline V gene sequence: CDR1 SGHNT, CDR2 YYREEE (reference sequence). The CDR3 sequence is 13 residues long. The CDR3: CASSLSDYNEQFF. The CDR3 bases are TGTGCCAGCAGCCTTTCAGACTACAATGAGCAGTTCTTC.

J is TRBJ1-2 and V is TRBV30; no clear D. Trimming removed 0 bases from V and 3 bases from J, with 8 bases in between. This CDR3 has 13 amino acids. Germline V CDR1 and CDR2: GTSNPN, SVGIG (reference sequence). CDR3 sequence: CAWSVARDYGYTF. CDR3 nucleotides: TGTGCCTGGAGTGTAGCCCGGGACTATGGCTACACCTTC.

The chain recombines TRBV7-9 with TRBJ2-7; D uncertain. Germline CDR1 reads SEHNR; CDR2 reads FQNEAQ (reference sequence). This CDR3 spans 16 amino acids. Trimming left V 1 base short and J 6 bases short, with 19 bases between. CDR3 in amino acids: CASSLVKGPPLGEQYF. The CDR3 DNA sequence: TGTGCCAGCAGCTTAGTAAAGGGTCCTCCTTTGGGCGAGCAGTACTTC.

J is TRBJ2-7 and V is TRBV4-1; 8 bases match TRBD1. The V gene end was trimmed by 1 base and the J gene end by 1 base; junction bases not matched to a gene: 9. The CDR3 runs 17 residues. From germline, CDR1 is MGHRA and CDR2 YSYEKL. This CDR3 is CASSQVSSGTGSYEQYF. CDR3 coding DNA: TGCGCCAGCAGCCAAGTCTCCTCCGGGACAGGTTCCTACGAGCAGTACTTC.

The chain uses TRBV30 and TRBJ1-1, with 9 bases aligning to TRBD1. Germline CDR1 is GTSNPN and CDR2 is SVGIG (reference sequence). J lost 4 bases, V lost 2 bases, and 11 bases had no gene match. The CDR3 sequence is 16 residues long. The CDR3 here is CAWSYGGTGIGTEAFF. The CDR3 nucleotides are TGTGCCTGGAGTTATGGCGGGACAGGGATCGGCACTGAAGCTTTCTTT.

This chain connects TRBV5-6 to TRBJ1-2, with 11 bases matching TRBD1. Germline values: CDR1 SGHDT, CDR2 YYEEEE. Germline trimming cut 3 bases from V and 5 bases from J; bases unmatched to any gene: 9. This CDR3 region has 16 residues. The CDR3 DNA is TGTGCCAGCAGCTCCTTTTGGACAGGGGGCGGGTATGGCTACACCTTC. As protein: CASSSFWTGGGYGYTF.

The chain has TRBV18 and TRBJ1-2; 8 bases are a match to TRBD1. After removal of 3 bases from V and 5 bases from J, the junction contained 11 bases not matched to a gene. The CDR3 is 16 residues long. Germline V CDR1 and CDR2: KGHSH, LQKENI. The CDR3 DNA sequence: TGTGCCAGCTCACCTCCTCGGACAGGGAGTGGGTATGGCTACACCTTC. Amino acids: CASSPPRTGSGYGYTF.

This chain's CDR3 is CASSPRSGYEQYF. The CDR3 DNA follows: TGTGCCAGCTCACCACGTTCCGGCTACGAGCAGTACTTC. The genes are TRBV18 and TRBJ2-7, with D unresolved. Germline loops: CDR1 KGHSH, CDR2 LQKENI. This CDR3 contains 13 residues. The V gene lost 1 base and the J gene lost 3 bases, with 7 bases spanning the gap.

The V gene is TRBV30, the J gene TRBJ2-1; no clear D gene. The V end lost 5 bases, the J end lost 4 bases, and 12 bases lay between the germline ends. Germline CDR1 GTSNPN, CDR2 SVGIG (reference sequence). The length of the CDR3 is 13 residues. In DNA, the CDR3 is TGTGCCTGGGAACTGGGTACGTACAATGAGCAGTTCTTC. Translating it yields CAWELGTYNEQFF.

The rearrangement links TRBV7-8 to TRBJ1-1; no reliable D call. The V gene lost 7 bases and the J gene lost 2 bases, with 11 bases spanning the gap. Germline values: CDR1 SGHVS, CDR2 FQNEAQ. This CDR3 spans 13 amino acids. CDR3: CASTPGGNTEAFF. The CDR3 DNA is TGTGCCAGCACCCCGGGCGGTAACACTGAAGCTTTCTTT.